Presented here are 12 T cell receptor beta chains from one specimen sequenced in a study of blood T cells in healthy people across ages. A J-beta primer mix and a sample-barcoded 5' primer were used in a second PCR of roughly 7 to 12 cycles. TCRdb redid the calling of the 5' RACE reads with MiXCR, one entry per CDR3 protein. The table has roughly 650,000 distinct CDR3 sequences, 32% seen once. The sequenced sample consisted of blood. These receptor sequences come from a woman older than 75 in good health.

This clonotype is medium-sized within its sample. V and J are TRBV13 and TRBJ2-5, with D possibly TRBD2 on 5 matching bases. The CDR3 is 12 amino acids. CDR1 PRHDT and CDR2 FYEKMQ come from the germline V gene (reference sequence). The V gene lost 7 bases and the J gene lost 5 bases, with 11 bases spanning the gap. CDR3 bases: TGTGCCAGCAAAGGAGGAATGGAGACCCAGTACTTC. This codes for CASKGGMETQYF.

The rearrangement uses TRBV12-3 or TRBV12-4 and TRBJ1-4; the D is unclear. The CDR3 has 11 residues. V lost 4 bases and J 7 bases, leaving 4 bases between the germline ends. Here the CDR3 reads CASSWGEKLFF. The CDR3 DNA follows: TGTGCCAGCAGTTGGGGTGAAAAACTGTTTTTT.

The chain combines TRBV5-6 with TRBJ2-3; no clear D. Trimming stripped 4 bases from V and 5 bases from J, with 11 bases between. CDR3 size: 13 residues. Germline loops: CDR1 SGHDT, CDR2 YYEEEE. The CDR3, as DNA: TGTGCCAGCAGCCTGACCCGGGTAGATACGCAGTATTTT. It encodes CASSLTRVDTQYF. Full variable domain (remainder filled in from reference TRBV5-6 and TRBJ2-3): DAGVTQSPTHLIKTRGQQVTLRCSPKSGHDTVSWYQQALGQGPQFIFQYYEEEERQRGNFPDRFSGHQFPNYSSELNVNALLLGDSALYLCASSLTRVDTQYFGPGTRLTVL.

In this sample, this clonotype turned up a few times. Given a much more abundant clone one base away, this may be a read error. This chain connects TRBV5-1 to TRBJ2-7; a possible D gene is TRBD1 (6 bases). Trimming took 3 bases from V and 4 from J, leaving 14 bases between them. The CDR3 sequence is 14 residues long. Germline V gives CDR1 SGHRS, CDR2 YFSETQ. The CDR3 is CASSSQGSRYEQYF. DNA for the CDR3: TGCGCCAGCAGCTCACAGGGATCTAGGTACGAGCAGTACTTC.

The chain employs TRBV27 and TRBJ2-7; 8 bases are shared with TRBD1. The CDR3 spans 15 residues. J was trimmed by 0 bases and V by 7 bases; bases with no gene match: 8. Germline V gene data show CDR1 as MNHEY and CDR2 as SMNVEV (reference sequence). This CDR3 reads CASILQTGGSYEQYF. The CDR3 region has the DNA TGTGCCAGCATCCTCCAAACAGGGGGCTCCTACGAGCAGTACTTC.

V and J are TRBV5-1 and TRBJ1-1, with D hard to call. Trimming took 3 bases from V and 6 from J, leaving 9 bases between them. This CDR3 spans 12 amino acids. The V gene's germline CDR1 is SGHRS and CDR2 YFSETQ. CDR3 nucleotide sequence: TGCGCCAGCAGCTCGGACGGAGCTGAAGCTTTCTTT. It translates to CASSSDGAEAFF.

Remarks on this clonotype: This may come from a read error, since a much larger clone is one base off. V gene TRBV5-1 combines with J gene TRBJ2-7; 9 nucleotides agree with TRBD1. The germline V gene encodes CDR1 SGHRS and CDR2 YFSETQ. The CDR3 covers 15 residues. The ends lost 0 bases at V and 6 bases at J; junction bases unmatched: 7. The CDR3 DNA sequence: TGCGCCAGCAGCTTGGAGGGACAGGGTAGCTCCGAGCAGTACTTC. Residues: CASSLEGQGSSEQYF.

Only one count was recorded for this clonotype. The rearrangement links TRBV6-5 to TRBJ1-2; 11 bases are shared with TRBD1. Trimming at V came to 0 bases and at J to 4 bases, leaving 7 bases not matched to a gene. The CDR3 has 17 residues. The germline V gene encodes CDR1 MNHEY and CDR2 SVGAGI. CDR3 coding DNA: TGTGCCAGCAGTTACTCGTGGGGACAGGGGGAGAGCTATGGCTACACCTTC. This gives the protein CASSYSWGQGESYGYTF.

This clonotype was found many times. The chain is built from TRBV20-1 and TRBJ2-1; 9 positions match TRBD2. CDR3 length equals 16 residues. Germline trimming cut 6 bases from V and 7 bases from J; bases unmatched to any gene: 16. Germline V CDR1 and CDR2: DFQATT, SNEGSKA (reference sequence). The CDR3 bases are TGCAGTGCAGGAAAGGACGCAGGCGGGGGGGCGAATGAGCAGTTCTTC. The encoded protein is CSAGKDAGGGANEQFF.

Ten or more counts support this clonotype. The J gene is TRBJ2-3, the V gene TRBV5-6; D is perhaps TRBD2 (6 bases). V lost 4 bases and J 4 bases, leaving 25 bases between the germline ends. The CDR3 length is 18 residues. The germline V gene has CDR1 SGHDT and CDR2 YYEEEE. In nucleotides, the CDR3 is TGTGCCAGCAGCCCCCCCTTTGAGGCAGGGAGGAATGCAGATACGCAGTATTTT. Its protein product is CASSPPFEAGRNADTQYF.

The table lists this clonotype with many counts. The chain joins TRBV9 to TRBJ1-2; possible D gene TRBD1, 5 bases. V lost 0 bases and J 7 bases, leaving 10 bases between the germline ends. Germline CDR1 is SGDLS and CDR2 is YYNGEE. This CDR3 comprises 13 residues. The CDR3 DNA sequence: TGTGCCAGCAGCGTAGAGGGGTTTGCTGGCTACACCTTC. It translates to CASSVEGFAGYTF.

This clonotype has at least ten counts. CDR3 coding DNA: TGTGCCAGCAGCCCTGGACTAGCGGGGGCTAATGAGCAGTTCTTC. Its translation is CASSPGLAGANEQFF. J is TRBJ2-1 and V is TRBV6-5, with 13 bases aligning to TRBD2. This CDR3 contains 15 residues. Unmatched junction bases numbered 6, after V lost 6 bases and J lost 7 bases. CDR1 and CDR2 from the germline V gene are MNHEY and SVGAGI.